This TCR beta chain was sequenced in a study of chemoradiotherapy in HPV16-positive cancers. In the study overall: Functional T-cell assays on two HPV16-positive patients' cells defined candidate HPV-specific clones and common TCR motifs.

Note on this clone: The antigen is not known.

Points from the study as a whole: HPV-specific T cells were functionally defined from only a couple of HPV16-positive patients. In HPV16-positive patients, HPV-responsive T-cell expansion tracked better recurrence-free survival.

The germline V gene has CDR1 SGHTA and CDR2 FQGTGA. Trimming pared 5 bases from V and 1 base from J, leaving 14 bases between. CDR3 length equals 15 residues. Repeated repertoire sampling spanned the course of chemoradiotherapy. Here immunoSEQ multiplex PCR was the method, and the copy in TCRdb shows in-frame clones only, minus some. The sample shows 9,500 to 15,000 clones, 65% to 85% of them seen only once. The rearrangement links TRBV7-3 to TRBJ1-1; maybe TRBD1 (5 bases). This specimen was taken from a patient who underwent chemoradiotherapy. The sequence derives from a human donor with HPV-associated anogenital cancer. The CDR3 nucleotides read TGTGCCAGCAGCCTCATCGGGACTGGGAACACTGAAGCTTTCTTT. Residues: CASSLIGTGNTEAFF.